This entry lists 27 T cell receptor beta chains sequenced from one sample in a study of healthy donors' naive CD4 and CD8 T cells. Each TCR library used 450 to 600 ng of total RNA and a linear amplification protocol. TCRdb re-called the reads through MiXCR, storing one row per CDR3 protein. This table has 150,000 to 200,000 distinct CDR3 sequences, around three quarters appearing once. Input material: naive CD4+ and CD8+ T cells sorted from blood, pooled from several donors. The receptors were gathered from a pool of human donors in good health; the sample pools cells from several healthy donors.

CDR3 protein: CASSYWDRGNGELFF. The DNA of the CDR3 is TGTGCCAGCAGTTACTGGGACAGGGGTAACGGGGAGCTGTTTTTT. The chain couples TRBV6-5 to TRBJ2-2; 10 nucleotides line up with TRBD1. The CDR3 is 15 amino acids. Germline V gives CDR1 MNHEY, CDR2 SVGAGI. Trimming at V came to 1 base and at J to 7 bases, leaving 3 bases not matched to a gene.

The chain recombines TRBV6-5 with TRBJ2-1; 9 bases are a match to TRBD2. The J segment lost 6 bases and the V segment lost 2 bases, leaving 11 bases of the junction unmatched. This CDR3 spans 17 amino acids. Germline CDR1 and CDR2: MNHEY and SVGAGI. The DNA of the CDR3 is TGTGCCAGCAGTTACCCCTTAGCGGGGGTGAACCTCAATGAGCAGTTCTTC. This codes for CASSYPLAGVNLNEQFF.

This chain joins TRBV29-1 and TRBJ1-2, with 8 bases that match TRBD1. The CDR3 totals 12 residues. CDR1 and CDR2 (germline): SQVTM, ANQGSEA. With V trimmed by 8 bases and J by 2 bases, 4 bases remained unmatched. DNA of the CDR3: TGCAGCATCTGGACAGGGAACTATGGCTACACCTTC. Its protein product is CSIWTGNYGYTF.

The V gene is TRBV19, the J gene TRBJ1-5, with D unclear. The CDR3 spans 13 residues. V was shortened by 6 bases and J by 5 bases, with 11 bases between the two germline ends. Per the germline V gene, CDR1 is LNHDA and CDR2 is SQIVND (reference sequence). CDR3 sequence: CASRLSGDQPQHF. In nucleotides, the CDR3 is TGTGCCAGTAGGCTTTCGGGAGATCAGCCCCAGCATTTT.

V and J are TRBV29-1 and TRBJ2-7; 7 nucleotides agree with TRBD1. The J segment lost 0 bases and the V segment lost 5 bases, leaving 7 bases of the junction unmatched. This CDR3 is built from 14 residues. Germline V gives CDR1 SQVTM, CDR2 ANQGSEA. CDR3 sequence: CSVMTGKVSYEQYF. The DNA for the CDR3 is TGCAGCGTTATGACAGGGAAGGTCTCCTACGAGCAGTACTTC.

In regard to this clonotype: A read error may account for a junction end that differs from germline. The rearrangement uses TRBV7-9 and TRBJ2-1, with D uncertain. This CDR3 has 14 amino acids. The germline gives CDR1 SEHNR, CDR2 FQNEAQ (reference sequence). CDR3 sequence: CAGSFTSSYNEQFF. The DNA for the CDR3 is TGTGCCGGCAGCTTTACGAGCTCCTACAATGAGCAGTTCTTC. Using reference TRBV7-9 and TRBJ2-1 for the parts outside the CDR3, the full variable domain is DTGVSQNPRHKITKRGQNVTFRCDPISEHNRLYWYRQTLGQGPEFLTYFQNEAQLEKSRLLSDRFSAERPKGSFSTLEIQRTEQGDSAMYLCAGSFTSSYNEQFFGPGTRLTVL.

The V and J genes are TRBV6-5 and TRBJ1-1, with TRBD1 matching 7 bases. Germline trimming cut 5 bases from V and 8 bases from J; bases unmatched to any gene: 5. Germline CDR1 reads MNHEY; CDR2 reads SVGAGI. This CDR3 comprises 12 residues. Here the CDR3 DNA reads TGTGCCAGCAGTGGATCGGACAGGGAAGCTTTCTTT. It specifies CASSGSDREAFF.

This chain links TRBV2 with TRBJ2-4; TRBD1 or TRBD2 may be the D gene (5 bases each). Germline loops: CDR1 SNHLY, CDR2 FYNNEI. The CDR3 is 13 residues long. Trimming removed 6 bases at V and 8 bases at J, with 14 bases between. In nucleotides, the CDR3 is TGTGCCAGCAGACGGGGCGAGGATGACATTCAGTACTTC. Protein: CASRRGEDDIQYF.

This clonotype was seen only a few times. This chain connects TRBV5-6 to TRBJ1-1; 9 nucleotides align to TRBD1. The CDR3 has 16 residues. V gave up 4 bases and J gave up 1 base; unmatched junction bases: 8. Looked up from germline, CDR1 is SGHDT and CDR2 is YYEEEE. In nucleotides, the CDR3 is TGTGCCAGCAGCCTCGGGACAGGGCTGAGGAACACTGAAGCTTTCTTT. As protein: CASSLGTGLRNTEAFF.

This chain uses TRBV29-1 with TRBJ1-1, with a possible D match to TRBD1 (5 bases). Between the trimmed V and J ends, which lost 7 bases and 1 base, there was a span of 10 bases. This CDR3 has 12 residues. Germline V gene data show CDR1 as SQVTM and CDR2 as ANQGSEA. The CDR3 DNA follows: TGCAGCGCTGATGGGGGGAACACTGAAGCTTTCTTT. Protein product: CSADGGNTEAFF.

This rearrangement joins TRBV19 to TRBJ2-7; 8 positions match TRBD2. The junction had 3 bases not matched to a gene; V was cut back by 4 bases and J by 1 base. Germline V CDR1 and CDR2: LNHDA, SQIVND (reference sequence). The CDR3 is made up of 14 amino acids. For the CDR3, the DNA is TGTGCCAGTAGTAGTGCTAGCGGGTCCTACGAGCAGTACTTC. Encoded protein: CASSSASGSYEQYF.

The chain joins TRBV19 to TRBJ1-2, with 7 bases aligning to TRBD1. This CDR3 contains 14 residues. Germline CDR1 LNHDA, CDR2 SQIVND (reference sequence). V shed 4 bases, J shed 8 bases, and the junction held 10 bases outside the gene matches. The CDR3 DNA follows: TGTGCCAGTAGTACTTCGACAGGGTCAGGAGGCTACACCTTC. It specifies CASSTSTGSGGYTF.

The CDR3 nucleotides are TGTGCCAGCAAGACAGGGCTAACTAACTATGGCTACACCTTC. Translation gives CASKTGLTNYGYTF. The rearrangement links TRBV5-5 to TRBJ1-2; 7 bases map to TRBD1. Germline CDR1 reads SGHKS; CDR2 reads YYEKEE (reference sequence). CDR3 length equals 14 residues. Trimming took 6 bases from V and 0 from J; bases not matched to a gene: 5.

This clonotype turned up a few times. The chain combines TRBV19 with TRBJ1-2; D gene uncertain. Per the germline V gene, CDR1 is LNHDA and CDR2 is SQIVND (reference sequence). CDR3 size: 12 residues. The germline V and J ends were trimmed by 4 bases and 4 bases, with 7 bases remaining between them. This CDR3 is CASSKGTYGYTF. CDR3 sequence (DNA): TGTGCCAGTAGTAAGGGTACCTATGGCTACACCTTC.

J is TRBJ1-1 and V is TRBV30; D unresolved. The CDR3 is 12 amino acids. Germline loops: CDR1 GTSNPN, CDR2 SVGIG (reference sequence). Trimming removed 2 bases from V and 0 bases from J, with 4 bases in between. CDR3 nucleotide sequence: TGTGCCTGGAGTACGATGAACACTGAAGCTTTCTTT. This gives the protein CAWSTMNTEAFF.

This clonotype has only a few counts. CDR3 loop: CASSYPGQPQHF. For the CDR3, the DNA is TGTGCCAGCAGTTACCCGGGTCAGCCCCAGCATTTT. The rearrangement joins TRBV6-2 or TRBV6-3 to TRBJ1-5; D not certain. Trimming took off 2 bases at V and 6 bases at J, with 5 bases between the two ends. This CDR3 has 12 residues. The germline CDR1 and CDR2 sequences are MNHEY and SVGEGT.

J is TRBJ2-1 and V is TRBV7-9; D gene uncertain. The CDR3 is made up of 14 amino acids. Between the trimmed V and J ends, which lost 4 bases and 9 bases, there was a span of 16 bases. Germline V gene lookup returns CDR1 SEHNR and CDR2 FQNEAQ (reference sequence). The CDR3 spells CASSSQASLGEQFF. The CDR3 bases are TGTGCCAGCAGCTCCCAAGCGAGTTTGGGTGAGCAGTTCTTC. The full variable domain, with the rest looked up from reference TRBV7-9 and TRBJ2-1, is DTGVSQNPRHKITKRGQNVTFRCDPISEHNRLYWYRQTLGQGPEFLTYFQNEAQLEKSRLLSDRFSAERPKGSFSTLEIQRTEQGDSAMYLCASSSQASLGEQFFGPGTRLTVL.

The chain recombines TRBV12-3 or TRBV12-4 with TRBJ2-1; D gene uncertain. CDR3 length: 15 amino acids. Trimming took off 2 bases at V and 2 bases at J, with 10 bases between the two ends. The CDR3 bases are TGTGCCAGCAGTTTATATAGTGGACCCTACAATGAGCAGTTCTTC. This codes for CASSLYSGPYNEQFF.

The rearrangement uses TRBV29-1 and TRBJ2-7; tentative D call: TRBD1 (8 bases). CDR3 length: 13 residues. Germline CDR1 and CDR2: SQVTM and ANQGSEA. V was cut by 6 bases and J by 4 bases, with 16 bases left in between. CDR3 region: CSVRTGTNYEQYF. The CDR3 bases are TGCAGCGTCCGGACAGGGACTAATTACGAGCAGTACTTC.

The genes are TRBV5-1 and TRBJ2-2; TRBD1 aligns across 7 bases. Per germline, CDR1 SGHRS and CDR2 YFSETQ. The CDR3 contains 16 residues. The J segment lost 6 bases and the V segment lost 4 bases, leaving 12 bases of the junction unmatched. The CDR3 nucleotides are TGCGCCAGCAGCATAAGGGACAGTTCGGAGTCCGGGGAGCTGTTTTTT. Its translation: CASSIRDSSESGELFF.

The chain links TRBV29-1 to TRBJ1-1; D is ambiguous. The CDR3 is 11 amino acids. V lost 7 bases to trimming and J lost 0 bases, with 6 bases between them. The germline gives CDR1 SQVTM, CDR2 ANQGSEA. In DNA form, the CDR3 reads TGCAGCGCCCTTATGAACACTGAAGCTTTCTTT. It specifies CSALMNTEAFF. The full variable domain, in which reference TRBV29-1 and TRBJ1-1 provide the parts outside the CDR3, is SAVISQKPSRDICQRGTSLTIQCQVDSQVTMMFWYRQQPGQSLTLIATANQGSEATYESGFVIDKFPISRPNLTFSTLTVSNMSPEDSSIYLCSALMNTEAFFGQGTRLTVV.

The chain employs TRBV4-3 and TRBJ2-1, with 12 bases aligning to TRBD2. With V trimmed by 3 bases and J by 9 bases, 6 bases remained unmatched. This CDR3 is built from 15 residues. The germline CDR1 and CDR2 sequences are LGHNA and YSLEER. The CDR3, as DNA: TGCGCCAGCAGCCAGACTAGCGGGAGTAATCCTGAGCAGTTCTTC. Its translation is CASSQTSGSNPEQFF.

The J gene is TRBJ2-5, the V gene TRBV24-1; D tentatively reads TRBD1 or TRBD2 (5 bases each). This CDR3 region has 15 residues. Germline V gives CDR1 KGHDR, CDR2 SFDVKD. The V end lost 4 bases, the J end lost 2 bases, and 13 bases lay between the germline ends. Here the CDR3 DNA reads TGTGCCACCAGTGAGCCCGGGACGGAGCAAGAGACCCAGTACTTC. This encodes CATSEPGTEQETQYF.

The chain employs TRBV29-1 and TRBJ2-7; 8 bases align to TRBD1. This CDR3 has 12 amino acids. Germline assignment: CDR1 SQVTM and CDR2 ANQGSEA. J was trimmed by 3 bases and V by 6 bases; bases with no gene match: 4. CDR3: CSVQGEVYEQYF. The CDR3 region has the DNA TGCAGCGTACAGGGGGAGGTCTACGAGCAGTACTTC.

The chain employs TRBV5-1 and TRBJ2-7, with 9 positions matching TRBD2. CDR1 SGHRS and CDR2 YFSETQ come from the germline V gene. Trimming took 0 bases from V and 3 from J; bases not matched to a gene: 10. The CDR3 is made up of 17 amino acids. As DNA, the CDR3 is TGCGCCAGCAGCTTGGCCGTACTAGCGGGCGGCCTCTACGAGCAGTACTTC. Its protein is CASSLAVLAGGLYEQYF.

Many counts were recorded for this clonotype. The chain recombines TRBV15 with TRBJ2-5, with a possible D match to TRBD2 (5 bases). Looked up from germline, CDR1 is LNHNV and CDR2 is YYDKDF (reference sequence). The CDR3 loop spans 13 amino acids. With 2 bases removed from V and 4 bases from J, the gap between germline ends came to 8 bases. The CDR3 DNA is TGTGCCACCAGCAGACTAGCAGGAGAGACCCAGTACTTC. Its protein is CATSRLAGETQYF.

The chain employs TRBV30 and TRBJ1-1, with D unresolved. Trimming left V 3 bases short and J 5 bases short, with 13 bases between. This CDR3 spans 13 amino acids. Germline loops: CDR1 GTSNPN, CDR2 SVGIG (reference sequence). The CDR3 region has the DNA TGTGCCTGGAGCCGTTTAGTAGGTACTGAAGCTTTCTTT. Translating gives CAWSRLVGTEAFF.